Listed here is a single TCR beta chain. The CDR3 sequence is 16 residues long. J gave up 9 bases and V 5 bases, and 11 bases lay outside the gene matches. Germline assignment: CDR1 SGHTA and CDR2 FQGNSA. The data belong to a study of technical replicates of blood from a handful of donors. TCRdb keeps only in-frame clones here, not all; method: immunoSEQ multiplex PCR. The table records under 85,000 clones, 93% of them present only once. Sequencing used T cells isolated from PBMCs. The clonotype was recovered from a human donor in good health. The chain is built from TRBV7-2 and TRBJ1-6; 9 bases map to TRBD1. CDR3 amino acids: CASSPPGGTGTSPLHF. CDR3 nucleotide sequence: TGTGCCAGCAGCCCCCCCGGGGGGACAGGGACTTCACCCCTCCACTTT.